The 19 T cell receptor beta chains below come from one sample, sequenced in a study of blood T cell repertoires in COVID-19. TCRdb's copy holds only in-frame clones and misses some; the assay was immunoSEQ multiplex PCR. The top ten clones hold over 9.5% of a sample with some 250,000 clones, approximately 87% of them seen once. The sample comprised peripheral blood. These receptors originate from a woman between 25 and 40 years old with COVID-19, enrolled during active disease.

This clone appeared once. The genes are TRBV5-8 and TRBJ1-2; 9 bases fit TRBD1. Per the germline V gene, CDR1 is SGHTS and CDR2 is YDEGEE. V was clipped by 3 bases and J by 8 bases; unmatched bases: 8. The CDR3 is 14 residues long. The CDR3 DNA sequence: TGTGCCAGCAGCTCCCGGGACAGGGCATGGGGCTACACCTTC. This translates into CASSSRDRAWGYTF.

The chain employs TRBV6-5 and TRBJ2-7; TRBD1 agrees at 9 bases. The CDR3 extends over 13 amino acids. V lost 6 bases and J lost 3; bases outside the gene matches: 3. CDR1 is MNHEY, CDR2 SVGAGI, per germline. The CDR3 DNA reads TGTGCCAGCAGGGGACAGGGTTTCTACGAGCAGTACTTC. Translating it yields CASRGQGFYEQYF.

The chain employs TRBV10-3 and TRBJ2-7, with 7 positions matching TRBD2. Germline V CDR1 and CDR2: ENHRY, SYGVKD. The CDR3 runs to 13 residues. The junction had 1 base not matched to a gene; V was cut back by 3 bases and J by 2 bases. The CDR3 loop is CAISDLAAYEQYF. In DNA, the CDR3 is TGTGCCATCAGTGACCTAGCGGCCTACGAGCAGTACTTC.

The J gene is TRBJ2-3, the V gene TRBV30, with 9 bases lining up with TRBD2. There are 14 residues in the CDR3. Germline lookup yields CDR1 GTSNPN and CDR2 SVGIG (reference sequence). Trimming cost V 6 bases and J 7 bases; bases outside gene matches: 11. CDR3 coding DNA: TGTGCCTGCCTTTCGCGGGGGGGCCTGAATACGCAGTATTTT. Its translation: CACLSRGGLNTQYF.

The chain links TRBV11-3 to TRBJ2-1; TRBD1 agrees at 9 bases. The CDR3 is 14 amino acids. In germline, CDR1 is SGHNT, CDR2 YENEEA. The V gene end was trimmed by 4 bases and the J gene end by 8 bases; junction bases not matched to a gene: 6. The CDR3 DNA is TGTGCCAGCAGCTCAGGGGGACAGGGCGATGAGCAGTTCTTC. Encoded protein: CASSSGGQGDEQFF.

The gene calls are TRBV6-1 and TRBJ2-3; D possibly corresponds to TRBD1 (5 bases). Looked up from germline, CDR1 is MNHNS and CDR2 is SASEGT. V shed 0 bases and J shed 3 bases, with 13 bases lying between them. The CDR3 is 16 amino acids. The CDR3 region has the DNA TGTGCCAGCAGTGAAGCCTTCGGCAGGGTTACAGATACGCAGTATTTT. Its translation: CASSEAFGRVTDTQYF.

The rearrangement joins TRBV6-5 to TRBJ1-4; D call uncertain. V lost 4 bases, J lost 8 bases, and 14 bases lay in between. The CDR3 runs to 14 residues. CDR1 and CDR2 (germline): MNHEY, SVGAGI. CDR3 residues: CASSSTFLAEKLFF. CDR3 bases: TGTGCCAGCAGTTCAACATTTTTAGCCGAAAAACTGTTTTTT.

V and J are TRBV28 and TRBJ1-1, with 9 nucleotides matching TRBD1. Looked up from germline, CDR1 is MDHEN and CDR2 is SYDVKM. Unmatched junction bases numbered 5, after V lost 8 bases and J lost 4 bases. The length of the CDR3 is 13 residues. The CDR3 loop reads CASRPTGGTEAFF. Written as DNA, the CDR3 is TGTGCCAGCCGCCCGACAGGGGGCACTGAAGCTTTCTTT. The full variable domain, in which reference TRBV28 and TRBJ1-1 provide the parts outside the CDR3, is DVKVTQSSRYLVKRTGEKVFLECVQDMDHENMFWYRQDPGLGLRLIYFSYDVKMKEKGDIPEGYSVSREKKERFSLILESASTNQTSMYLCASRPTGGTEAFFGQGTRLTVV.

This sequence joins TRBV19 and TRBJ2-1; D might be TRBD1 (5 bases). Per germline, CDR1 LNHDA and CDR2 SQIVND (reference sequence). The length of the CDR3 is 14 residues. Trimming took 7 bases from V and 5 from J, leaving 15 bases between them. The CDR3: CASTTQGINNEQFF. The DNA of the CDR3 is TGTGCCAGTACCACTCAGGGAATAAACAATGAGCAGTTCTTC. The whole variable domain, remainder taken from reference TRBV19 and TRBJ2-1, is DGGITQSPKYLFRKEGQNVTLSCEQNLNHDAMYWYRQDPGQGLRLIYYSQIVNDFQKGDIAEGYSVSREKKESFPLTVTSAQKNPTAFYLCASTTQGINNEQFFGPGTRLTVL.

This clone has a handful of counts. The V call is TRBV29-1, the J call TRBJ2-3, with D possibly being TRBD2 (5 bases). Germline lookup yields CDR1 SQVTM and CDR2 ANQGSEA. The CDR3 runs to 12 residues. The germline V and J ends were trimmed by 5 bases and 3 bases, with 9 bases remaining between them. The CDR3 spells CSVLGETDTQYF. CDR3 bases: TGCAGCGTTCTCGGGGAGACAGATACGCAGTATTTT.

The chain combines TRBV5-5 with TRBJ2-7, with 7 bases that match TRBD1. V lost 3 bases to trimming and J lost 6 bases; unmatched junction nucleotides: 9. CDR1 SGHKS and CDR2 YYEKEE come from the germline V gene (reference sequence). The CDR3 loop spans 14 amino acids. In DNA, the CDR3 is TGTGCCAGCAGCTACCGACAGGGTCAAGGCGAGCAGTACTTC. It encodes CASSYRQGQGEQYF.

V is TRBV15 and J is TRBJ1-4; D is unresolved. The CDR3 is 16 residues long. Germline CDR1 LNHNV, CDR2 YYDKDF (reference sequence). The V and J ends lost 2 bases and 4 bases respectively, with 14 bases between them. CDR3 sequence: CATSRKYSGYNEKLFF. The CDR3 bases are TGTGCCACCAGCAGAAAATACTCCGGGTATAATGAAAAACTGTTTTTT.

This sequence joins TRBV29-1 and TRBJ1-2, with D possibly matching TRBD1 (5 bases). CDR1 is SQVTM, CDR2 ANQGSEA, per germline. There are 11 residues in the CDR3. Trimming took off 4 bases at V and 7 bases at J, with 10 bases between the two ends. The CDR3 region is CSVGQLGGYTF. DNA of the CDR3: TGCAGCGTTGGACAGCTAGGTGGCTACACCTTC.

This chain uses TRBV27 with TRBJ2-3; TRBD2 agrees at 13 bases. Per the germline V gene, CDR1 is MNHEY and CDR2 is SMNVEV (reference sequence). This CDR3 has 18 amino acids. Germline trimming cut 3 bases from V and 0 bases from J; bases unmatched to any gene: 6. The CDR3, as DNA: TGTGCCAGCAGTTTGTTGACTAGCGGGGGGCTTAGCACAGATACGCAGTATTTT. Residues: CASSLLTSGGLSTDTQYF.

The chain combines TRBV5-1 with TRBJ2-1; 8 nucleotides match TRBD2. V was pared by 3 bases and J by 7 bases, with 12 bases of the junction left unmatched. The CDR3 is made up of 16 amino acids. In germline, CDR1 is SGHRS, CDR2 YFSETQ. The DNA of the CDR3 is TGCGCCAGCAGCTCCCTAACTAGCGGAGCCAGTAATGAGCAGTTCTTC. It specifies CASSSLTSGASNEQFF.

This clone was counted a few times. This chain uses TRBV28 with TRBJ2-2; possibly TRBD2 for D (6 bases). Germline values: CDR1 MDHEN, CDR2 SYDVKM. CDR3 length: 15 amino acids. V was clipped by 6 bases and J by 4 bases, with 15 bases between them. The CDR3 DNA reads TGTGCCAGCAGGCCTACGGCCGGGAGCACCGGGGAGCTGTTTTTT. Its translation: CASRPTAGSTGELFF.

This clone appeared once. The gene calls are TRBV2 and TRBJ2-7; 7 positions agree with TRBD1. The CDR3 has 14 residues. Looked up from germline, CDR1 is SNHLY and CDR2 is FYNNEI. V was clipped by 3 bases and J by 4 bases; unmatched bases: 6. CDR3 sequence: CASSDWGQRYEQYF. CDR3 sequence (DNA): TGTGCCAGCAGTGATTGGGGACAGAGGTACGAGCAGTACTTC. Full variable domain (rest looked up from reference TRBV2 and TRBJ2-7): EPEVTQTPSHQVTQMGQEVILRCVPISNHLYFYWYRQILGQKVEFLVSFYNNEISEKSEIFDDQFSVERPDGSNFTLKIRSTKLEDSAMYFCASSDWGQRYEQYFGPGTRLTVT.

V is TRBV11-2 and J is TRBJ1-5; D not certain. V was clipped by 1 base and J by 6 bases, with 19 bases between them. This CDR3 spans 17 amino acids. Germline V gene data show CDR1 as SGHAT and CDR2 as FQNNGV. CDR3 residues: CASSLGVGVEVSQPQHF. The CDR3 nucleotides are TGTGCCAGCAGCTTAGGGGTGGGAGTGGAAGTGAGTCAGCCCCAGCATTTT.

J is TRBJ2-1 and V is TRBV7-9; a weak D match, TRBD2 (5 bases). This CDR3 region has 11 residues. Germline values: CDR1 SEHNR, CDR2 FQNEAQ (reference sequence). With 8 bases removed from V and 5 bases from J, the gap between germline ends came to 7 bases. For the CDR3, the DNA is TGTGCCAGCCGGGGAGACAATGAGCAGTTCTTC. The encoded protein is CASRGDNEQFF.